The clone carrying this T cell receptor (beta chain) was seen a single time. Its target is unknown. This entry is derived from a study of T cell responses to AZD1222 COVID-19 vaccine. General study results and limits: The study found vaccine-associated CD4 TCRs spanning spike, dominant at 160-218 and 743-854. Clonal diversity may have been underestimated, and the donors were mostly white British, with more females than males.

Trimming at V came to 3 bases and at J to 3 bases, leaving 7 bases not matched to a gene. The CDR3 contains 16 residues. In germline, CDR1 is MGHDK, CDR2 SYGVNS. Sequencing used immunoSEQ multiplex PCR; TCRdb keeps in-frame clones, though not all of them. The sample shows tens of thousands of clones, approximately 91% of them seen only once. This receptor was identified in an adult in good health. The source was peripheral blood, collected on day 0 of AZD1222 vaccination. The chain combines TRBV25-1 with TRBJ2-3, with 9 positions matching TRBD2. The CDR3 DNA reads TGTGCCAGCAGTGACAGCTCTAGCGGGGCTACAGATACGCAGTATTTT. It yields the protein CASSDSSSGATDTQYF.